This T cell receptor beta chain was profiled in a study of T-cell memory formation after mild COVID-19. Whole-study results and caveats: Clonal second-wave expansions that peaked on day 37 had unconfirmed SARS-CoV-2 specificity.

CDR3 length: 14 residues. With 3 bases clipped from V and 5 bases from J, the junction kept 6 bases outside the gene matches. Per the germline V gene, CDR1 is LGHDT and CDR2 is YNNKEL (reference sequence). Points on this clonotype: Antigen unknown.

Constant-segment primers and 5'RACE yielded cDNA libraries for TCR alpha and TCR beta, each carrying sample barcodes and UMIs. TCRdb reprocessed the 5' RACE reads with MiXCR, giving one entry per CDR3 protein. The sample records about 340,000 distinct CDR3 sequences, more than 20% being singletons. The source material was PBMCs or a T cell subset sorted from them (not recorded which). The source is an adult woman who had mild COVID-19 (a few samples of this study predate the infection). Cell type and time point are not known. The V and J genes are TRBV3-1 and TRBJ1-2, with 7 bases fitting TRBD1. CDR3 in DNA: TGTGCCAGCAGCCACCCCGACAGGGAGTATGGCTACACCTTC. Protein sequence: CASSHPDREYGYTF.